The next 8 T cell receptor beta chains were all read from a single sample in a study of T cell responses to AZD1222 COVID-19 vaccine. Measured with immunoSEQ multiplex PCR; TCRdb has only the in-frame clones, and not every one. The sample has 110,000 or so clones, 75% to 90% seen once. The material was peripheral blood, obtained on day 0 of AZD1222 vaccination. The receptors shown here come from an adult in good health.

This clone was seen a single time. The CDR3 reads CASRETGLGETQYF. The CDR3 nucleotides read TGTGCCAGTAGGGAGACAGGGTTAGGCGAGACCCAGTACTTC. The chain combines TRBV19 with TRBJ2-5; TRBD1 aligns across 7 bases. Per the germline V gene, CDR1 is LNHDA and CDR2 is SQIVND (reference sequence). V lost 6 bases, J lost 5 bases, and 9 bases stayed unmatched. There are 14 residues in the CDR3.

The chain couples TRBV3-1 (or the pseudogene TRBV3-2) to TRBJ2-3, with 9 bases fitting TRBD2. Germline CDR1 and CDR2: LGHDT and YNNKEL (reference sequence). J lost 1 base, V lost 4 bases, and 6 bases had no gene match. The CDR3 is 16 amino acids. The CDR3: CASSPASGARTDTQYF. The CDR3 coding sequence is TGTGCCAGCAGCCCGGCTAGCGGGGCCCGCACAGATACGCAGTATTTT.

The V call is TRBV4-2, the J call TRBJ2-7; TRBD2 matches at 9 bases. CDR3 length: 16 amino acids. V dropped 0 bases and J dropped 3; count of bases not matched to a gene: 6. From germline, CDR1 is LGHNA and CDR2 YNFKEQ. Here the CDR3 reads CASSQDGSGRDYEQYF. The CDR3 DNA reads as TGTGCCAGCAGCCAAGACGGTAGCGGGAGAGACTACGAGCAGTACTTC.

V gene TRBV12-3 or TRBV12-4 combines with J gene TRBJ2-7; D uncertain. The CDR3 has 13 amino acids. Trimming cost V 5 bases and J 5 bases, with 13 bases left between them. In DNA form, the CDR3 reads TGTGCCAGCAGTCCTGACGTCCCTAACGAGCAGTACTTC. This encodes CASSPDVPNEQYF.

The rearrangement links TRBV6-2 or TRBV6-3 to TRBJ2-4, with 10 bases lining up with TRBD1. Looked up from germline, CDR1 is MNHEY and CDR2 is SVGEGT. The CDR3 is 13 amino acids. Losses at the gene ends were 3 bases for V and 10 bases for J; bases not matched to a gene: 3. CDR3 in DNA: TGTGCCAGCAGTTATGGACAGGGGGAAATTCAGTACTTC. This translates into CASSYGQGEIQYF.

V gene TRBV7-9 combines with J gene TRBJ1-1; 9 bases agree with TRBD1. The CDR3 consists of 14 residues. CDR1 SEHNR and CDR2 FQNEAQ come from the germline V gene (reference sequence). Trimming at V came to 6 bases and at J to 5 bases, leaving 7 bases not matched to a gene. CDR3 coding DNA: TGTGCCAGCAGACTGGACAGGGGAGGGACTGAAGCTTTCTTT. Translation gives CASRLDRGGTEAFF.

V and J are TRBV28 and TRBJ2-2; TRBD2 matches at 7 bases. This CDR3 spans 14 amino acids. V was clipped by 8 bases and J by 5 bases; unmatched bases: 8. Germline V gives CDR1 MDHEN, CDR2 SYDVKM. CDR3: CASFSGKGTGELFF. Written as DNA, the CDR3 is TGTGCCAGCTTCAGCGGGAAAGGGACCGGGGAGCTGTTTTTT. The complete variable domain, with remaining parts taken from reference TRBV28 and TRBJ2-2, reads DVKVTQSSRYLVKRTGEKVFLECVQDMDHENMFWYRQDPGLGLRLIYFSYDVKMKEKGDIPEGYSVSREKKERFSLILESASTNQTSMYLCASFSGKGTGELFFGEGSRLTVL.

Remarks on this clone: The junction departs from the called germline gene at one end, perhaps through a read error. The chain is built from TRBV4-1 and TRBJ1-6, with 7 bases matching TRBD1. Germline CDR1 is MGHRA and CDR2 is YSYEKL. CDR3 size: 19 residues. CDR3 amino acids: CASSQWLPQGVMYSSPLHF. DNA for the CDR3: TGCGCCAGCAGCCAATGGCTCCCGCAGGGGGTAATGTATAGTTCACCCCTCCACTTT.